The following is a T cell receptor beta chain sequence with its context. The data stem from a study of blood T cell repertoires in COVID-19. Background on the study: Sites in the United States, Italy and Spain provided acute and convalescent COVID-19 samples. T cells, B-cell-depleted T cells, or PBMCs provided the cDNA or gDNA that served as material.

In the authors' methods: Estimation of nucleated cell counts relied on the amplification of reference gene primers. Produced via immunoSEQ multiplex PCR; TCRdb's table is partial and in-frame only. V and J calls and clone size come straight from that table; D and trimming were deduced from the DNA. The sample lists 250,000 to 300,000 clones; just over 90% were seen once. CDR3 length equals 16 residues. J was trimmed by 3 bases and V by 4 bases; bases with no gene match: 11. The germline gives CDR1 WSHSY, CDR2 SAAADI. The rearrangement links TRBV10-2 to TRBJ2-5; 7 bases are a match to TRBD2. The sequenced sample consisted of PBMCs or T cells enriched from blood (not recorded which). The sequence came from a woman between 35 and 50 years old with acute COVID-19. The CDR3 DNA reads TGCGCCAGCAGTGGGGCCGGGGACTACCTTAAAGAGACCCAGTACTTC. Protein sequence: CASSGAGDYLKETQYF.